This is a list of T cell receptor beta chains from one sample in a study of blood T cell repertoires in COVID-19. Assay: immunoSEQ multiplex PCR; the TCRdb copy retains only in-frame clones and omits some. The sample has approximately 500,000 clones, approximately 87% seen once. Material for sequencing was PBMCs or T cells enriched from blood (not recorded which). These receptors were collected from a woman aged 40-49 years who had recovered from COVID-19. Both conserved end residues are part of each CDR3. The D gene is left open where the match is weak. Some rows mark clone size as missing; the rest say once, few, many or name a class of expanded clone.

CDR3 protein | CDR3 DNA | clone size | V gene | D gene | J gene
CAISESTTGPNTEAFF | TGTGCCATCAGTGAGTCGACAACAGGACCGAACACTGAAGCTTTCTTT | few | TRBV10-3 | . | TRBJ1-1
CASNPWQQGGLASYEQYF | TGTGCCAGCAACCCCTGGCAGCAGGGAGGCCTAGCATCCTACGAGCAGTACTTC | . | TRBV5-6 | . | TRBJ2-7
CANSYSQGFGWDTEAFF | TGTGCCAACAGTTATTCCCAGGGATTCGGGTGGGACACTGAAGCTTTCTTT | . | TRBV6-2/TRBV6-3 | . | TRBJ1-1
CASSHHPGTTNYGYTF | TGTGCCAGCAGCCACCACCCCGGGACAACGAACTATGGCTACACCTTC | . | TRBV14 | . | TRBJ1-2
CASKWAEMNTEAFF | TGTGCCAGTAAATGGGCAGAAATGAACACTGAAGCTTTCTTT | . | TRBV19 | . | TRBJ1-1
CASSQVQGGGYTF | TGCGCCAGCAGCCAAGTACAGGGGGGTGGCTACACCTTC | . | TRBV4-1 | TRBD1 | TRBJ1-2
CASSSDRAWGYTF | TGCGCCAGCAGCTCCGACAGGGCTTGGGGCTACACCTTC | . | TRBV5-1 | TRBD1 | TRBJ1-2
CASSSPYRGGYTF | TGTGCCAGCAGCTCACCGTACAGGGGAGGCTACACCTTC | . | TRBV27 | TRBD1 | TRBJ1-2
CASSIYDRGPGGYTF | TGTGCCAGCAGCATTTACGACAGGGGGCCTGGTGGCTACACCTTC | . | TRBV11-3 | TRBD1 | TRBJ1-2
CASSLRRDSRRGYTF | TGTGCCAGCAGCCTACGTCGGGACAGCAGACGGGGCTACACCTTC | . | TRBV7-6 | TRBD1 | TRBJ1-2
CASSQEPENSPLHF | TGCGCCAGCAGCCAAGAGCCAGAAAATTCACCCCTCCACTTT | . | TRBV4-3 | . | TRBJ1-6
CASSPSGGTDTGELFF | TGTGCCAGCAGCCCTAGTGGCGGGACGGATACCGGGGAGCTGTTTTTT | . | TRBV7-9 | . | TRBJ2-2
CAWSGKRGRSVGNQPQHF | TGTGCCTGGAGTGGTAAAAGGGGGCGTTCGGTGGGCAATCAGCCCCAGCATTTT | . | TRBV30 | TRBD1 | TRBJ1-5
CASSLAGTSGSTPYEQYF | TGTGCCAGCAGCTTAGCGGGGACTAGCGGGAGCACTCCCTACGAGCAGTACTTC | . | TRBV7-2 | TRBD2 | TRBJ2-7
CASSLWGPGNQPQHF | TGTGCCAGCAGTTTATGGGGGCCGGGCAATCAGCCCCAGCATTTT | once | TRBV27 | . | TRBJ1-5
CASSLARREARGEQFF | TGCGCCAGCAGCTTGGCGCGGCGGGAGGCCCGTGGTGAGCAGTTCTTC | . | TRBV5-1 | TRBD2 | TRBJ2-1
CASSQETSGSSGELFF | TGTGCCAGCAGCCAGGAAACTAGCGGGAGCTCCGGGGAGCTGTTTTTT | . | TRBV4-2 | TRBD2 | TRBJ2-2
CASSDRDRGPNQPQHF | TGTGCCAGCAGTGACCGGGACAGGGGGCCCAATCAGCCCCAGCATTTT | . | TRBV6-2/TRBV6-3 | TRBD1 | TRBJ1-5
CASSQEAQLSGNTIYF | TGCGCCAGCAGCCAAGAAGCGCAGTTATCTGGAAACACCATATATTTT | . | TRBV4-3 | . | TRBJ1-3
CASSLGTGISDTQYF | TGTGCCAGCAGCTTGGGGACAGGGATTTCAGATACGCAGTATTTT | . | TRBV5-4 | TRBD1 | TRBJ2-3
CASSPWASGRAAYEQYF | TGTGCCAGCTCACCATGGGCTAGCGGGAGGGCCGCTTACGAGCAGTACTTC | . | TRBV18 | TRBD2 | TRBJ2-7
CASSLSGTDTYEQYF | TGTGCCAGCAGCTTGAGCGGGACGGATACCTACGAGCAGTACTTC | . | TRBV5-5 | TRBD2 | TRBJ2-7
CSVEENSRGEKLFF | TGCAGCGTTGAGGAGAACTCCCGGGGGGAAAAACTGTTTTTT | . | TRBV29-1 | . | TRBJ1-4
CASSLDRDREYEQYF | TGTGCCAGCAGCTTAGACCGGGACAGGGAATACGAGCAGTACTTC | . | TRBV11-3 | TRBD1 | TRBJ2-7
CASSIGIFGPQHF | TGTGCCAGCAGTATCGGGATATTTGGGCCCCAGCATTTT | few | TRBV12-3/TRBV12-4 | . | TRBJ1-5
CASSLGGGGELFF | TGTGCCAGCAGCTTAGGAGGCGGCGGGGAGCTGTTTTTT | few | TRBV13 | . | TRBJ2-2
CASSLSHGTPNYEQYF | TGTGCCAGCAGTTTATCCCACGGGACTCCTAACTACGAGCAGTACTTC | once | TRBV27 | . | TRBJ2-7
CAISPDRGYNEQFF | TGTGCCATCAGCCCTGACAGGGGGTACAATGAGCAGTTCTTC | . | TRBV10-3 | TRBD1 | TRBJ2-1
CASSQPETGDNQPQHF | TGTGCCAGTAGTCAGCCGGAGACAGGGGACAATCAGCCCCAGCATTTT | . | TRBV19 | TRBD1 | TRBJ1-5
CATSDFKQGKDGYTF | TGTGCCACCAGTGATTTTAAACAGGGGAAGGATGGCTACACCTTC | . | TRBV24-1 | TRBD1 | TRBJ1-2
CASSQWGQTDNEQFF | TGTGCCAGCAGCCAATGGGGACAGACTGACAATGAGCAGTTCTTC | . | TRBV3-1/TRBV3-2 | TRBD1 | TRBJ2-1
CASSLDPNQPQHF | TGCGCCAGCAGCTTGGATCCGAATCAGCCCCAGCATTTT | . | TRBV5-1 | . | TRBJ1-5
CASSLVAGFDNEQFF | TGTGCCAGCAGCTTAGTGGCGGGATTCGACAATGAGCAGTTCTTC | few | TRBV7-2 | . | TRBJ2-1
CASSWDRAYNEQFF | TGCGCCAGCAGCTGGGACAGGGCCTACAATGAGCAGTTCTTC | . | TRBV5-1 | TRBD1 | TRBJ2-1
CASRLRGSSYEQYF | TGTGCCAGCAGACTCAGGGGGAGCTCCTACGAGCAGTACTTC | . | TRBV11-2 | TRBD1 | TRBJ2-7
CASSEVRRGYTF | TGTGCCAGCAGTGAAGTTCGGAGGGGCTACACCTTC | . | TRBV2 | . | TRBJ1-2
CASIQPGTGSYEQYF | TGTGCCAGCATCCAACCCGGGACAGGATCCTACGAGCAGTACTTC | . | TRBV5-5 | TRBD1 | TRBJ2-7
CASSLATGVLEQYF | TGTGCCAGCAGCTTGGCCACCGGAGTCCTCGAGCAGTACTTC | . | TRBV5-5 | . | TRBJ2-7
CASSGQPGQGYSYEQYF | TGCGCCAGCAGCGGACAGCCGGGACAGGGGTACTCCTACGAGCAGTACTTC | few | TRBV5-1 | TRBD1 | TRBJ2-7
CASSPSGGRAFF | TGTGCCAGCAGCCCCTCAGGGGGCCGCGCTTTCTTT | . | TRBV11-3 | TRBD1 | TRBJ1-1
CASRQRAGTLNEKLFF | TGTGCCAGCCGACAACGAGCCGGGACACTCAATGAAAAACTGTTTTTT | . | TRBV19 | . | TRBJ1-4